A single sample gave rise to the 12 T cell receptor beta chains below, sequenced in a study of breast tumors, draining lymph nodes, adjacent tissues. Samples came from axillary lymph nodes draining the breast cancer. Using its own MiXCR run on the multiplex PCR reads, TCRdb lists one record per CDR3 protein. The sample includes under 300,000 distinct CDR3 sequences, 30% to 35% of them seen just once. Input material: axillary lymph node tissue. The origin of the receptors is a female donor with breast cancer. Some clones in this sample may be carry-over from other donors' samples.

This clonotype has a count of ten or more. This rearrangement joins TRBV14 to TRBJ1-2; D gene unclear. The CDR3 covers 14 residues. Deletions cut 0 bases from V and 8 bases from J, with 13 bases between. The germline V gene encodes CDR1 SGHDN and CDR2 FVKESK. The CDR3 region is CASSQDVQSPGYTF. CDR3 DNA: TGTGCCAGCAGCCAAGATGTGCAATCTCCGGGCTACACCTTC. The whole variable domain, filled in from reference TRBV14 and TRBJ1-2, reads EAGVTQFPSHSVIEKGQTVTLRCDPISGHDNLYWYRRVMGKEIKFLLHFVKESKQDESGMPNNRFLAERTGGTYSTLKVQPAELEDSGVYFCASSQDVQSPGYTFGSGTRLTVV.

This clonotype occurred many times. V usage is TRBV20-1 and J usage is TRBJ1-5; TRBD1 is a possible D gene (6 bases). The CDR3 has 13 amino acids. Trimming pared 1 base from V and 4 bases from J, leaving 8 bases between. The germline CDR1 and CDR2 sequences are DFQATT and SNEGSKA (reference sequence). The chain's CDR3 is CSARGTENQPQHF. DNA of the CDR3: TGCAGTGCTAGAGGGACAGAGAATCAGCCCCAGCATTTT.

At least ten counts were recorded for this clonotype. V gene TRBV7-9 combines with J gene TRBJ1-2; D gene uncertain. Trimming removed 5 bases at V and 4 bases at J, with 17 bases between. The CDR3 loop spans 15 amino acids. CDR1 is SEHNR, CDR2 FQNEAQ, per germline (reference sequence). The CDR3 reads CASSRAGPGGYGYTF. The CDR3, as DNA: TGTGCCAGCAGCCGAGCCGGGCCCGGCGGCTATGGCTACACCTTC. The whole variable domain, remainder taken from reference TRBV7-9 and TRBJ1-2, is DTGVSQNPRHKITKRGQNVTFRCDPISEHNRLYWYRQTLGQGPEFLTYFQNEAQLEKSRLLSDRFSAERPKGSFSTLEIQRTEQGDSAMYLCASSRAGPGGYGYTFGSGTRLTVV.

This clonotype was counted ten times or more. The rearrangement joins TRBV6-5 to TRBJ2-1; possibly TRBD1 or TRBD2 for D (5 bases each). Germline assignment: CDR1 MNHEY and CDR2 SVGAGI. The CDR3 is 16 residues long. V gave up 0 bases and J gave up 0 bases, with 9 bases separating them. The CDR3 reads CASSYSSGSSYNEQFF. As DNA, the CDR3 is TGTGCCAGCAGTTACTCTTCAGGGAGCTCCTACAATGAGCAGTTCTTC.

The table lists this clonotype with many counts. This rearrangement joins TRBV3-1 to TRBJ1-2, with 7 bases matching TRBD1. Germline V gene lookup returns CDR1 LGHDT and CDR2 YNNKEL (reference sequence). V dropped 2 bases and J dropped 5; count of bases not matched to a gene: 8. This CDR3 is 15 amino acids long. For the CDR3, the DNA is TGTGCCAGCAGCCAAAGGACAGGAGTAGAGTATGGCTACACCTTC. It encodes CASSQRTGVEYGYTF.

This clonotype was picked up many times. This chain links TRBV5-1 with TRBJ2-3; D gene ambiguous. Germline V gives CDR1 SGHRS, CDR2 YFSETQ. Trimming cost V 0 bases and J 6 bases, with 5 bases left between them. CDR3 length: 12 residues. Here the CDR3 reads CASSLVFDTQYF. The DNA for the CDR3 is TGCGCCAGCAGCTTGGTATTCGATACGCAGTATTTT.

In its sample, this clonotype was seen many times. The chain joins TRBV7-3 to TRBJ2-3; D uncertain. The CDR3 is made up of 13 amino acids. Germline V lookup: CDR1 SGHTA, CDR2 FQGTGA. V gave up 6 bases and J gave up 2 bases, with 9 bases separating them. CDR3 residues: CASSPDFTDTQYF. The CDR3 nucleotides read TGTGCCAGCAGTCCCGACTTCACAGATACGCAGTATTTT.

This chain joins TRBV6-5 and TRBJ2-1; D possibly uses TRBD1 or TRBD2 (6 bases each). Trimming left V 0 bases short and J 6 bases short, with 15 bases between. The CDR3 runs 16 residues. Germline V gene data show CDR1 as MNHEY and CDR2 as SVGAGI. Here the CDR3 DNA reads TGTGCCAGCAGTTACTCGTCGGGGGCCGGGGGCAATGAGCAGTTCTTC. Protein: CASSYSSGAGGNEQFF.

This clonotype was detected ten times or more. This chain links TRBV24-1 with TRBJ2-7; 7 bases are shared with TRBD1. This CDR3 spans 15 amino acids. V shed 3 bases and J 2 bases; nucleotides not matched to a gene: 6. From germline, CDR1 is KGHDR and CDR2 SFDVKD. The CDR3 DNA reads TGTGCCACCAGTGATGTCGCCGGGACAGCCTACGAGCAGTACTTC. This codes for CATSDVAGTAYEQYF.

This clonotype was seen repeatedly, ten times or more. CDR3 DNA: TGTGCCAGCAGCCCGACAACTGACGAGCAGTACTTC. It is translated as CASSPTTDEQYF. The chain combines TRBV7-8 with TRBJ2-7; D not certain. The germline gives CDR1 SGHVS, CDR2 FQNEAQ. The V end lost 5 bases, the J end lost 5 bases, and 10 bases lay between the germline ends. This CDR3 is 12 amino acids long.

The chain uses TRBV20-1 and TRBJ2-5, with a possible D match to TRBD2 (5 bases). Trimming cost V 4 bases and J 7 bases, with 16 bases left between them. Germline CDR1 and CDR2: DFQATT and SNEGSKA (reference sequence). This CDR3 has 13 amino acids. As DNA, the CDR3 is TGCAGTGCTAATAAGAGAGACTACCTGACCCAGTACTTC. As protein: CSANKRDYLTQYF.

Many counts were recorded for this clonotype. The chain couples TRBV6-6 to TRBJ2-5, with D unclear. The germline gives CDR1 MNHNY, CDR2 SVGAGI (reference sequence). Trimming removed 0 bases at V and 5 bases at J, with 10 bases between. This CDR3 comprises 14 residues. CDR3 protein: CASSYSGGSETQYF. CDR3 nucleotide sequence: TGTGCCAGCAGTTACTCGGGTGGGTCGGAGACCCAGTACTTC.